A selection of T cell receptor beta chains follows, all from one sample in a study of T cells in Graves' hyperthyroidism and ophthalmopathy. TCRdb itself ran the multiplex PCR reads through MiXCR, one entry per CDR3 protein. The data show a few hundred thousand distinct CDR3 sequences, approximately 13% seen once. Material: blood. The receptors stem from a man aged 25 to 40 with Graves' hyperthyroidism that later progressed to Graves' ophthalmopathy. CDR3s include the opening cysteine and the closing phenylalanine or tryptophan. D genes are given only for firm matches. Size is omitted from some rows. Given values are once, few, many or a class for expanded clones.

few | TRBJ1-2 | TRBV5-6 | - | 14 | TGTGCCAGCAGCGCCGGACAGTTTAACTATGGCTACACCTTC | CASSAGQFNYGYTF
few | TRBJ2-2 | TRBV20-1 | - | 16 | TGCAGTGCTAGAGATGGCCCAACGGGGAACACCGGGGAGCTGTTTTTT | CSARDGPTGNTGELFF
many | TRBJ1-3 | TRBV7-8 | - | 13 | TGTGCCAGCAGGCTGGACCCCGGAAACACCATATATTTT | CASRLDPGNTIYF
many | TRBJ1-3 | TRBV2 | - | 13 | TGTGCCAGCAGGTTCTATTCTGGAAACACCATATATTTT | CASRFYSGNTIYF
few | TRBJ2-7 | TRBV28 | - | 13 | TGTGCCAGCAGTTTATCGGTCTCGTCCGAGCAGTACTTC | CASSLSVSSEQYF
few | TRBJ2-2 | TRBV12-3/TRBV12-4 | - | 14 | TGTGCCAGCAGTTTTGGGTGGAGCACCGGGGAGCTGTTTTTT | CASSFGWSTGELFF
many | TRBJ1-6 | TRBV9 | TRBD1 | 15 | TGTGCCAGCAGCGCCAGGGGGGGGAGTGATTCACCCCTCCACTTT | CASSARGGSDSPLHF
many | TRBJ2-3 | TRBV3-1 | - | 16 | TGTGCCAGCAGCCAAGATAACGGGGGAGACACAGATACGCAGTATTTT | CASSQDNGGDTDTQYF
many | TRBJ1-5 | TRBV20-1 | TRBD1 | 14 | TGCAGTGCCGTACAGGGGGCGAGCAATCAGCCCCAGCATTTT | CSAVQGASNQPQHF
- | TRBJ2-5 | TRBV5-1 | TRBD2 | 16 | TGCGCCAGCAGCGCGGGACTAGCGGGGGCCGAAGAGACCCAGTACTTC | CASSAGLAGAEETQYF
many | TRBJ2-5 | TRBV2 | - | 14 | TGTGCCAGCAGTCAGAGGACAGTTCGGGGAGGCCAGTACTTC | CASSQRTVRGGQYF
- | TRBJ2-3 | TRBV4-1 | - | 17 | TGCGCCAGCAGCCAAGAAGTAAGGGGGGGCAGGGCAGATACGCAGTATTTT | CASSQEVRGGRADTQYF
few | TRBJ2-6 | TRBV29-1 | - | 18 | TGCAGCGTTAACATTCCAGGAGGGAGTAGCTCTGGGGCCAACGTCCTGACTTTC | CSVNIPGGSSSGANVLTF
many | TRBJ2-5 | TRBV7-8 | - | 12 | TGTGCCAGCAGCGGGCCCCAAGAGACCCAGTACTTC | CASSGPQETQYF
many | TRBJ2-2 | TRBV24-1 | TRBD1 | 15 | TGTGCCACCAGTCCCCTGGGACAGGGAACCGGGGAGCTGTTTTTT | CATSPLGQGTGELFF
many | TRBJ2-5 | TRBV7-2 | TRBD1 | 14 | TGTGCCAGCAGCAAGGACAGGGGGCGGGAGACCCAGTACTTC | CASSKDRGRETQYF
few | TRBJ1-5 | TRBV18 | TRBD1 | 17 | TGTGCCAGCTCCCGTGGGACAGGGGATTTTAGCAATCAGCCCCAGCATTTT | CASSRGTGDFSNQPQHF
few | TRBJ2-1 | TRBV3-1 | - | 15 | TGTGCCAGCAGCCACCCGGCTATCTTTCCCAATGAGCAGTTCTTC | CASSHPAIFPNEQFF
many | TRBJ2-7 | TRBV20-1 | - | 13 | TGCAGTGCTAGAGATGTGGTGGGATACGAGCAGTACTTC | CSARDVVGYEQYF
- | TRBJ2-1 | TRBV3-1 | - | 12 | TGTGCCAGCAGGCAAGATGTGGGGGAGCAGTTCTTC | CASRQDVGEQFF
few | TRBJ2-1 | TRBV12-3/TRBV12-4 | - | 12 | TGTGCCAGCAGGTTTGGGTCCGGTGAGCAGTTCTTC | CASRFGSGEQFF
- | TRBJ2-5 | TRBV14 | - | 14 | TGTGCCAGCAGCCCAAGGACAGCGAAAGAGACCCAGTACTTC | CASSPRTAKETQYF
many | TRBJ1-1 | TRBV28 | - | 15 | TGTGCCAGCACCGCGGGGGGGGGGCGCCGCACTGAAGCTTTCTTT | CASTAGGGRRTEAFF
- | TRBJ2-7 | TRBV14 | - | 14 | TGTGCCAGCAGCCTGGGTGGGAAGGGCTACGAGCAGTACTTC | CASSLGGKGYEQYF
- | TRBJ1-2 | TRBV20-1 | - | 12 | TGCAGTGCCCCAGGTTTTAACTATGGCTACACCTTC | CSAPGFNYGYTF
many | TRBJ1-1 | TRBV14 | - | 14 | TGTGCCAGCAGCCAAGATGTCAGACTAGACGAAGCTTTCTTT | CASSQDVRLDEAFF
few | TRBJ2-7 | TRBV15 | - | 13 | TGTGCCACCAGCAGGCCCAACTTCGACGAGCAGTACTTC | CATSRPNFDEQYF
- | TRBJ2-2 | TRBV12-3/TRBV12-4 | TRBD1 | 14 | TGTGCCAGCACCCGACAGGGGACCACCGGGGAGCTGTTTTTT | CASTRQGTTGELFF
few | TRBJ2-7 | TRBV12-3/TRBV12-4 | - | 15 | TGTGCCAGCAGTCTTCTCCTAGGGGGGGCGGGGGAGCAGTACTTC | CASSLLLGGAGEQYF
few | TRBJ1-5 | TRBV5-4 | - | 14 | TGTGCCAGCAGCTTGCAGGGAATGGGACAGCCCCAGCATTTT | CASSLQGMGQPQHF
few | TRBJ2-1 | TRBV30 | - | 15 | TGTGCCTGGAGTGTATGGGGCGGGGCCTACAATGAGCAGTTCTTC | CAWSVWGGAYNEQFF
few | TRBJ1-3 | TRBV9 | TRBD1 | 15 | TGTGCCAGCAGCGCGGGAACAGGGGCTGGAAACACCATATATTTT | CASSAGTGAGNTIYF
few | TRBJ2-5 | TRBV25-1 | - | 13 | TGTGCCAGCATTTCGGGGCTGGGGGAGACCCAGTACTTC | CASISGLGETQYF
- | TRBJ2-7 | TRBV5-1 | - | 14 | TGCGCCAGCAGCTTTTGGGACGGAACCTACGAGCAGTACTTC | CASSFWDGTYEQYF
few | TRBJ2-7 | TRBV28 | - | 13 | TGTGCCAGCACTATTTTCGGGGTCTCGGAGCAGTACTTC | CASTIFGVSEQYF
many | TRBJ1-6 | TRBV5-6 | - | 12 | TGTGCCAGCAGCTTGCAGGATTCACCCCTCCACTTT | CASSLQDSPLHF
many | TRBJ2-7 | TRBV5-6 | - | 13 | TGTGCCAGCAGCTCGAGGGTGAACTACGAGCAGTACTTC | CASSSRVNYEQYF
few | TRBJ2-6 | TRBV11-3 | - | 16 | TGTGCCAGCAGCTTAGAGATGGCCACTGGGGCCAACGTCCTGACTTTC | CASSLEMATGANVLTF
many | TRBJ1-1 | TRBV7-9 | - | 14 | TGTGCCAGCAGCTTACCGGGGCATAACACTGAAGCTTTCTTT | CASSLPGHNTEAFF
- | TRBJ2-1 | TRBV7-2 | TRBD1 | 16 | TGTGCCAGCAGCTTGGACAGGGCTAGCTCCTACAATGAGCAGTCCTTC | CASSLDRASSYNEQSF
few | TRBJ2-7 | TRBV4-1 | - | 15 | TGCGCCAGCAGCCAAGATTCTGGGGGTTGGAACGAGCAGTACTTC | CASSQDSGGWNEQYF
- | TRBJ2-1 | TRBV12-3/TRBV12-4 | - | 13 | TGTGCCAGCAACGGGGGACAATACAATGAGCAGTTCTTC | CASNGGQYNEQFF
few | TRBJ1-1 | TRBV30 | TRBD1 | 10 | TGTGCCTGGAGGGACAGGGTAACTTTCTTT | CAWRDRVTFF
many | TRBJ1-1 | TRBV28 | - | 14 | TGTGCCAGCAGTACGGGACACCAGAACACTGAAGCTTTCTTT | CASSTGHQNTEAFF
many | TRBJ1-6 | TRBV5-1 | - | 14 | TGCGCCAGCAGCCACGGGACCTCTACCCAGGTCCTCCACTTT | CASSHGTSTQVLHF